This T cell receptor beta chain appears in the sequencing data of a study of cytomegalovirus exposure and HLA in healthy donors (TCRdb year 2017). The study in broad terms: According to a later analysis, the roughly 130 validation repertoires were produced on the same platform as the 666 repertoires of the first cohort. The study was designed to test whether signatures of past pathogen exposure could be identified by cataloging public T cell receptors. Along with the roughly 610-subject first cohort, a separate validation cohort of over a hundred different subjects was used. To predict cytomegalovirus infection status, the study brought together high-throughput TCR immunosequencing, statistical association of individual TCRs with disease status, and machine learning. Paper-wide results and their limitations: Three of the identified cytomegalovirus-associated TCR beta chains were confirmed in vitro to be specific for cytomegalovirus antigens. Subsequent analysis determined that TCRs grouped into clusters in the first cohort also showed a tendency toward co-occurrence across the roughly 130 validation repertoires, and approximately 94% of cluster scores exceeded 0. Most TCR sequences were seen in very few donors, while some public TCRs were found in many individuals. In both the original and validation cohorts, the classifier was reported to diagnose cytomegalovirus status with high specificity and sensitivity. A total of about 150 TCR beta chains were listed by the study as associated with cytomegalovirus. According to the authors, the approach could potentially be generalized to other disease states and immunological phenotypes. The validation cohort had no HLA typing available for a later analysis, so co-occurrence within that cohort was assessed over all 120 or so repertoires.

From the cysteine through the phenylalanine, the CDR3 covers 15 amino acids. This entry keeps only the CDR3 DNA: 45 bases, framed from base 1. Sequences SEHNR (CDR1) and FQNEAQ (CDR2) are obtained from the germline V gene (reference sequence). The germline ends are 17 bases apart after V is trimmed by 5 bases and J by 4 bases. A note on this clone: Its target antigen remains unknown. No much larger clonotype is one base removed from it; base qualities were not supplied.

The receptor library was made with the immunoSEQ multiplex PCR assay. Turning to the authors' computational methods: A statistical classification framework was developed to diagnose cytomegalovirus status using the catalog of TCR beta chain sequences. Entries here come from immuneACCESS through TCRdb and include only in-frame sequences with V and J called. Some clones fail to appear in such tables; in the studies checked, an unresolved V gene covers under half of the shortfall, and the cause of the remainder is unknown. That table gives V, J and clone size, and the DNA gave D and trimming. Present in this sample are approximately 150,000 clones, about 89% of which were seen just once. The top ten hold roughly 2.6% of the sample. Donors formed part of the validation cohort, which comprised about 130 subjects and was distinct from the first cohort of 550 to 850 subjects.

The V gene is TRBV7-9 and the J gene is TRBJ1-2; TRBD1 is possibly the D segment (5 matching bases). The receptor's source is a man younger than 35 in good health and CMV-seropositive. The sequencing sample was made of PBMCs. DNA sequence: TGTGCCAGCAGCACCGTAGGTCGGGGGGTCTATGGCTACACCTTC. It translates as CASSTVGRGVYGYTF. Outside the CDR3, residues come from the reference TRBV7-9 and TRBJ1-2 proteins, so the full variable domain is: DTGVSQNPRHKITKRGQNVTFRCDPISEHNRLYWYRQTLGQGPEFLTYFQNEAQLEKSRLLSDRFSAERPKGSFSTLEIQRTEQGDSAMYLCASSTVGRGVYGYTFGSGTRLTVV.